This record concerns one T cell receptor beta chain sequence. The authors' processing: Amplification of reference gene primers provided the estimated nucleated cell counts. The data were produced by immunoSEQ multiplex PCR, yet TCRdb's version contains in-frame clones alone and is incomplete. The V and J calls and the clone size are those of that table, but D and trimming were determined from the DNA. The table has over 50,000 clones, 70% to 90% seen once. These data belong to a study of blood T cell repertoires in COVID-19. Study-level information: The United States, Italy and Spain provided the acute and convalescent COVID-19 samples. T cells, B-cell-depleted T cells, or PBMCs supplied cDNA or gDNA.

This sequence was found in a man between 60 and 75 years old with acute or convalescent COVID-19. Sequenced input: peripheral blood.

The CDR3 loop is CASSYGGGTEAFF. The CDR3 DNA reads TGTGCCAGCAGCTATGGGGGGGGCACTGAAGCTTTCTTT. The V gene is TRBV7-2, the J gene TRBJ1-1; D may be TRBD1 (5 bases). Trimming took 4 bases from V and 4 from J, leaving 10 bases between them. The CDR3 loop spans 13 amino acids. Germline V lookup: CDR1 SGHTA, CDR2 FQGNSA.